The sequence of this T cell receptor beta chain was determined in a study of shared clonotypes between healthy human individuals. Authors' methods: From ImmunoSEQ came sequences covering only the junction and carrying no quality scores, so filtering differed. Sequenced by immunoSEQ multiplex PCR; TCRdb stores in-frame clones only, minus some. That table supplies the V and J calls and clone size; D and trimming were determined from the DNA. The table has some 1,900,000 clones, about 95% seen once; the top ten hold 1.2%. As for this clone: The same CDR3 arises from other DNA sequences in this sample as well.

Naive CD8 cells were CD45RO-negative, positively selected for CCR7, excluding terminally differentiated effector memory CD45RA+ cells. The donors were adults (healthy and HIV-negative) with no recent acute infections or vaccinations. The receptor was isolated from a man in his late teens or twenties in good health. The sample consisted of naive CD8+ T cells sorted from blood.

The CDR3 spells CASSSGLVSYEQYF. CDR3 coding DNA: TGTGCCAGCAGCTCGGGACTCGTATCCTACGAGCAGTACTTC. The chain employs TRBV5-6 and TRBJ2-7; a possible D gene is TRBD2 (6 bases). The CDR3 sequence is 14 residues long. Germline V gene sequence: CDR1 SGHDT, CDR2 YYEEEE. V lost 3 bases and J 1 base, leaving 11 bases between the germline ends.